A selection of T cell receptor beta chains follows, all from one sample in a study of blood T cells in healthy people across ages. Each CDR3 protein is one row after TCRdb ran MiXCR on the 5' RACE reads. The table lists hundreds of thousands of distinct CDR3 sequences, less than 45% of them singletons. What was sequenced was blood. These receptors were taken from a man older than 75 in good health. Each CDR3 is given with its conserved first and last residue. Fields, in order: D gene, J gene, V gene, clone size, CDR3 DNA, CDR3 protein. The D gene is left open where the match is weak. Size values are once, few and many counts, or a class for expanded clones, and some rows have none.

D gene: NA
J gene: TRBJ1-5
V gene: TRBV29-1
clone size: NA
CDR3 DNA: TGCAGCGTTGGAGAGGCACGGAATCAGCCCCAGCATTTT
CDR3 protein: CSVGEARNQPQHF

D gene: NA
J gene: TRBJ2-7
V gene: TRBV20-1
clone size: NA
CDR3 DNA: TGCAGTGCTAGCCCGGGACGAATCTACGAGCAGTACTTC
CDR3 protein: CSASPGRIYEQYF

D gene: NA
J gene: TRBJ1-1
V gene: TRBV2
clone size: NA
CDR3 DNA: TGTGCCAGCAAGGGGGGGGCCGGGAGGAACACTGAAGCTTTCTTT
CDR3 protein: CASKGGAGRNTEAFF

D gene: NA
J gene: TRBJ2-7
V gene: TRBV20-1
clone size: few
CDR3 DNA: TGCAGTGCTAGAGGCTTACCCGCCGCGGAACGGCCCTACGAGCAGTACTTC
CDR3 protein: CSARGLPAAERPYEQYF

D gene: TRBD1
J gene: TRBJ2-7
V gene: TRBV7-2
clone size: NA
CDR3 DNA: TGTGCCGGCAGCCCCCTAGCTGGACAGGGCTCCGAGCAGTACTTC
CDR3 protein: CAGSPLAGQGSEQYF

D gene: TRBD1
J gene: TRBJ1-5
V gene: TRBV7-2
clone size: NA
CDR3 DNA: TGTGCCAGCAGCTTAGCCCTTCAGGGGGCGATTATCAGCAATCAGCCCCAGCATTTT
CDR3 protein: CASSLALQGAIISNQPQHF

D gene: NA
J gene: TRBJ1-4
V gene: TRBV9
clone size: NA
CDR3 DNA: TGTGCCAGCAGCTCCTCGTTGGGCGCAACTAATGAAAAACTGTTTTTT
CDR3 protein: CASSSSLGATNEKLFF

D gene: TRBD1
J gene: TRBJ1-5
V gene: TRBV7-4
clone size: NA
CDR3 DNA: TGTGCCAGCAGCTTAGAACTCTCCTCGGACAGGGAACGTTTTTTACTTAGCAATCAGCCCCAGCATTTT
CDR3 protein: CASSLELSSDRERFLLSNQPQHF

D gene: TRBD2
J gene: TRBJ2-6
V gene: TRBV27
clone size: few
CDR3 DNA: TGTGCCAGCAGTCGGGAGGGGCAGGTTGGGGCCAACGTCCTGACTTTC
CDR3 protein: CASSREGQVGANVLTF

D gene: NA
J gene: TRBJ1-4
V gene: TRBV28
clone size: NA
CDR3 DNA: TGTGCCAGCAGTCCCCCGGCTAATGAAAAACTGTTTTTT
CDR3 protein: CASSPPANEKLFF

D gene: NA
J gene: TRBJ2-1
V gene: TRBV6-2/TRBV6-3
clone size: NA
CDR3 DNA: TGTGCCAGCAGTTACACCCCATACTACAATGAGCAGTTCTTC
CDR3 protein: CASSYTPYYNEQFF

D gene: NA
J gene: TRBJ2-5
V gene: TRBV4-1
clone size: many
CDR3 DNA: TGCGCCAGCAGCCAAGATCTTTCCTCGGGGGCCCAGTACTTC
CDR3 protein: CASSQDLSSGAQYF

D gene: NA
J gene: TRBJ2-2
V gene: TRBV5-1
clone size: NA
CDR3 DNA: TGCGCCAGCAGCTGGGACCAACCGAACACCGGGGAGCTGTTTTTT
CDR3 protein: CASSWDQPNTGELFF

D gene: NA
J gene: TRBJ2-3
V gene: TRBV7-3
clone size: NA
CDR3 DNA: TGTACCAGCGGAGAAGTGACAGATACGCAGTATTTT
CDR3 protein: CTSGEVTDTQYF

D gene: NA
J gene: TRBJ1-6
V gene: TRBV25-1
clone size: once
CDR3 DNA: TGTGCCAGCAGTGAGAGAACGGGCCCAGGGTCAGCCCTCCACTTT
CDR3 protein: CASSERTGPGSALHF

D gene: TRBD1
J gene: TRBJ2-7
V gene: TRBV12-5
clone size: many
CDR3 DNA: TGTGCTAGTGGTCTGGACAGGGGTTTTGACGAGCAGTACTTC
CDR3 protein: CASGLDRGFDEQYF

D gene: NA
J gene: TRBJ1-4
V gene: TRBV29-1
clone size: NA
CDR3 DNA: TGCAGCGTTAAGGACAGCTTTAATGAAAAACTGTTTTTT
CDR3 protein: CSVKDSFNEKLFF

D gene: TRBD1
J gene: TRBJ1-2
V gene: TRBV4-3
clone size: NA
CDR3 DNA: TGCGCCAGCAGCCAAGATTCAGGGGGTGATGGCTACACCTTC
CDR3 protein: CASSQDSGGDGYTF

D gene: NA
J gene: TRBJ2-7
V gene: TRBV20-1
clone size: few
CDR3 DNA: TGCAGTGCTTACCGGATCTCCTACGAGCAGTACTTC
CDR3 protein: CSAYRISYEQYF

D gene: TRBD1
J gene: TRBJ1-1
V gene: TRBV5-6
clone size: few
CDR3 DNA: TGTGCCAGCAGCTTCGCCAGGGGGCTTAAAGCTTTCTTT
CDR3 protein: CASSFARGLKAFF

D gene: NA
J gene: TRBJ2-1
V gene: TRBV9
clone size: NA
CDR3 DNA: TGTGCCGGCCCCCCCAGCTCCTACAAGGGGCAGCTCTTC
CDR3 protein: CAGPPSSYKGQLF

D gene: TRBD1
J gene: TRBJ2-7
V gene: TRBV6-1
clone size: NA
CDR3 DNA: TGTGCCAGCAGTGACCACCGGGACAGGCGACTACTTCAGCAGTACTTC
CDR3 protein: CASSDHRDRRLLQQYF

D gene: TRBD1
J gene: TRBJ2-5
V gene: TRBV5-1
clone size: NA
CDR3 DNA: TGCGCCAGCACCACAGGGGTTGTTGAAGAGACCCAGTACTTC
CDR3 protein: CASTTGVVEETQYF

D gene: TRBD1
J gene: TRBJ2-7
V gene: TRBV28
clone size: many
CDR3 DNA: TGTGCCAGCCGGCCACAGGGGGGATCCTACGAGCAGTACTTC
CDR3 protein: CASRPQGGSYEQYF

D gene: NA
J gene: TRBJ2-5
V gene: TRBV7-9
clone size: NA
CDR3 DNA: TGTACCAGCAGCAAAAGACTAGGAGTCGAGACCCAGTACTTC
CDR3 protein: CTSSKRLGVETQYF

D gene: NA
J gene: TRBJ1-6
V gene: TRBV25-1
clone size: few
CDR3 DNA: TGTGCCAGCAGTGAGGGCCCGGATAATTCACCCCTCCACTTT
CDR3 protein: CASSEGPDNSPLHF

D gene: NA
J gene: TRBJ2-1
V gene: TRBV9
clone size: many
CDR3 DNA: TGTGCCAGCAGCGACCCCGGACAGACGAGCTCCTACAATGAGCAGTTCTTC
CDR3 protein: CASSDPGQTSSYNEQFF

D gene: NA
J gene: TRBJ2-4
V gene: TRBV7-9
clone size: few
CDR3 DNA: TGTGCCAGCAGCTTGGAAGGATTCGCCAAAAACATTCAGTACTTC
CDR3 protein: CASSLEGFAKNIQYF

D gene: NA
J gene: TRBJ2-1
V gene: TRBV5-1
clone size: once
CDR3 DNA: TGCGCCAGCAGCTTGCGACGGGACTCGGGTTCCTACAATGAGCAGTTCTTC
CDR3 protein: CASSLRRDSGSYNEQFF

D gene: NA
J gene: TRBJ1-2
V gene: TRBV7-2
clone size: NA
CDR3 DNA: TGTGCCAGCAGCTTAGAGGCGACAGTTTTCTATGGCTACACCTTC
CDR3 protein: CASSLEATVFYGYTF

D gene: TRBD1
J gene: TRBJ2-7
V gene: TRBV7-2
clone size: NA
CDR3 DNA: TGTGCCAGCAGCCCCCGACAGGGGGCGTTGACCGAGCAGTACTTC
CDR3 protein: CASSPRQGALTEQYF

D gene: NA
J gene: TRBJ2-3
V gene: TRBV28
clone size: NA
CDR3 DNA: TGTGCCAGCAGTCCGGATGGGGGGCCGGATACGCAGTATTTT
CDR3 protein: CASSPDGGPDTQYF

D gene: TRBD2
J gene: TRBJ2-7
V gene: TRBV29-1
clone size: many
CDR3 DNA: TGCAGCGTTGAAGGCTCCCCGGGACTAGCGGGAGTCCGTCAATACGAGCAGTACTTC
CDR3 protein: CSVEGSPGLAGVRQYEQYF